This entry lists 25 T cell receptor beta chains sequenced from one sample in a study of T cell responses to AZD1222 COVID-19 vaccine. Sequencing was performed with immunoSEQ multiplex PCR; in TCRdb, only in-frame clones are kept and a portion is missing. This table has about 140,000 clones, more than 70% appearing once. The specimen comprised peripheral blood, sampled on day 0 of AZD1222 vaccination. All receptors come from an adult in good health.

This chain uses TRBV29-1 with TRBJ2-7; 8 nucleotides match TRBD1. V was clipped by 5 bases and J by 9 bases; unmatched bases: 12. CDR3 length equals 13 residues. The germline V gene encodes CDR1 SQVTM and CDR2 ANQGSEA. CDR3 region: CSVRTGSGDGQYF. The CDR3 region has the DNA TGCAGCGTTCGGACAGGGAGTGGCGACGGGCAGTACTTC.

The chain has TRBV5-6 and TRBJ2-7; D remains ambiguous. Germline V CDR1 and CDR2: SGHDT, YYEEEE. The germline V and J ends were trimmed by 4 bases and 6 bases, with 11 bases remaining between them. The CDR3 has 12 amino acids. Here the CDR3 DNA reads TGTGCCAGCAGCCGCACTCCTAGCGAGCAGTACTTC. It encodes CASSRTPSEQYF.

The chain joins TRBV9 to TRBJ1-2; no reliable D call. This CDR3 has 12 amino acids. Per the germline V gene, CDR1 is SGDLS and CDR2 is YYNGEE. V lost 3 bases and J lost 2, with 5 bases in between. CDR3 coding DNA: TGTGCCAGCAGCGCGGCAAACTATGGCTACACCTTC. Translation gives CASSAANYGYTF.

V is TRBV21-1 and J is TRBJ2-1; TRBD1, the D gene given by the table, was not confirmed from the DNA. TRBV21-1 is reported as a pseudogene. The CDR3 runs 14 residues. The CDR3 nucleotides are TGTGCCAGCAGCCCGGACAGGTCATACAATGAGCAGTTCTTC. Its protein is CASSPDRSYNEQFF.

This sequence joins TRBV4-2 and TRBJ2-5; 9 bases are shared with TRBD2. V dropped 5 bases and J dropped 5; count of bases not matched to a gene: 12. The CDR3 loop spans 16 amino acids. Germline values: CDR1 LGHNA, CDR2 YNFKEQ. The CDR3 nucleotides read TGTGCCAGCAGCAAACCCCGACTAGCGGAGGGGGAGACCCAGTACTTC. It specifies CASSKPRLAEGETQYF.

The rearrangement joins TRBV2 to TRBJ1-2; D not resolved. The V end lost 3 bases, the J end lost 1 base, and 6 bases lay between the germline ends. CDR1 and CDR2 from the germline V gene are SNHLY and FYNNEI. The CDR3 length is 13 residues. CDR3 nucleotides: TGTGCCAGCAGTGACAACGGTAACTATGGCTACACCTTC. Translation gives CASSDNGNYGYTF.

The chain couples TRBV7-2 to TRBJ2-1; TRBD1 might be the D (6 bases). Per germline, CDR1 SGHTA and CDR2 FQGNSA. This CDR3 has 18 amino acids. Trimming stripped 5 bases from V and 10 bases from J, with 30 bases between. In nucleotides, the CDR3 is TGTGCCAGCAGCAGCTTAATGGGAGTGGCAGGGGCGAGGGGGGAGCAGTTCTTC. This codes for CASSSLMGVAGARGEQFF.

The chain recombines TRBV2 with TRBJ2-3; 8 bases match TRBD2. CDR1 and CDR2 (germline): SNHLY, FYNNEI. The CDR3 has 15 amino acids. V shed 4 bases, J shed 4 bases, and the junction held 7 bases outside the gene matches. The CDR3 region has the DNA TGTGCCAGCAGTGGGGGCGGAGCGGGAGCAGATACGCAGTATTTT. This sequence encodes CASSGGGAGADTQYF.

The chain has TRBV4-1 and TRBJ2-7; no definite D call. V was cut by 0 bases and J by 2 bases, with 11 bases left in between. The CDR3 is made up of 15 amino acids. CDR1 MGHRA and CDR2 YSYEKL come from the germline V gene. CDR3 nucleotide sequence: TGCGCCAGCAGCCAAGAATGGAACAGAGCCTACGAGCAGTACTTC. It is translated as CASSQEWNRAYEQYF.

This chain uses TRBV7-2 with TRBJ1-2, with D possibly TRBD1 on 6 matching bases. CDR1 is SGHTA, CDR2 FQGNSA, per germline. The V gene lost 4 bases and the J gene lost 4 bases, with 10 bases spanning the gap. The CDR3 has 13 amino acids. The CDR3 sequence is CASSSSGVYGYTF. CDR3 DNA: TGTGCCAGCAGCTCTTCAGGGGTCTATGGCTACACCTTC.

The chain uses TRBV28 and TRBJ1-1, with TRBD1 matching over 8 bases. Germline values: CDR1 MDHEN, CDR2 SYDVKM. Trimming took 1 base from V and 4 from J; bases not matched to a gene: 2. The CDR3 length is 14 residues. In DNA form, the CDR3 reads TGTGCCAGCAGTTTATCAGGGGGCTTCACTGAAGCTTTCTTT. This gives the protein CASSLSGGFTEAFF.

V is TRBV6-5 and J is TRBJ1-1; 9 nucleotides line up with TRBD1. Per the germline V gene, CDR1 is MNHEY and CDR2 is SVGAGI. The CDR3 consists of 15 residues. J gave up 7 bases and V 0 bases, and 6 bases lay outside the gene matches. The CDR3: CASSYSTGGGYEAFF. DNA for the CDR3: TGTGCCAGCAGTTACTCGACAGGGGGGGGTTATGAAGCTTTCTTT.

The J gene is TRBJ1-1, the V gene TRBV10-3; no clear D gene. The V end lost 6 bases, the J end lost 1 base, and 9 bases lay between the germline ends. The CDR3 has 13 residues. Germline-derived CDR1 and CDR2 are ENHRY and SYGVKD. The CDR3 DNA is TGTGCCATCAGGGGTGTCCGGAACACTGAAGCTTTCTTT. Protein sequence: CAIRGVRNTEAFF.

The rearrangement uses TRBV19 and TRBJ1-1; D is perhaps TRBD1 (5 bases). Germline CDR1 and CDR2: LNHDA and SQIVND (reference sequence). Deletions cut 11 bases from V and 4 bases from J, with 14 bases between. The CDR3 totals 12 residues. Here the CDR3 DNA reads TGTGCCGTACAGGTTAGGGGCACTGAAGCTTTCTTT. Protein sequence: CAVQVRGTEAFF.

The CDR3 DNA reads as TGTGCCAGCAGCTTACGGTTGCTTCCCTACAATGAGCAGTTCTTC. Amino acid sequence: CASSLRLLPYNEQFF. V gene TRBV7-2 combines with J gene TRBJ2-1; D gene uncertain. Germline V lookup: CDR1 SGHTA, CDR2 FQGNSA. The CDR3 loop spans 15 amino acids. The V end was cut by 2 bases, the J end by 2 bases, with 10 bases between.

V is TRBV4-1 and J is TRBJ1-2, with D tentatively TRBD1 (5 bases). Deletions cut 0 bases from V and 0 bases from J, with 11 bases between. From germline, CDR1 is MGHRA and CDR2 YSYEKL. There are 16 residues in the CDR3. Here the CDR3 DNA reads TGCGCCAGCAGCCAAGAGGTGCAGGGTACTAACTATGGCTACACCTTC. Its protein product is CASSQEVQGTNYGYTF.

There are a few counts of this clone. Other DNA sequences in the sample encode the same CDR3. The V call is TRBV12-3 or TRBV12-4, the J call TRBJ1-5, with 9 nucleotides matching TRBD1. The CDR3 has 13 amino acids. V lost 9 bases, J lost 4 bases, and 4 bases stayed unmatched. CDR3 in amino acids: CASRGTGNQPQHF. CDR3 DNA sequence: TGTGCCAGTCGGGGGACAGGGAATCAGCCCCAGCATTTT.

This CDR3 reads CASSLLVGPDTQYF. As DNA, the CDR3 is TGTGCCAGCAGCTTACTAGTCGGCCCAGATACGCAGTATTTT. The rearrangement joins TRBV11-1 to TRBJ2-3; no firm D call. Germline CDR1 reads SGHAT; CDR2 reads FQDESV (reference sequence). Between the trimmed V and J ends, which lost 2 bases and 4 bases, there was a span of 10 bases. This CDR3 region has 14 residues. Full variable domain (missing parts from reference TRBV11-1 and TRBJ2-3): EAEVAQSPRYKITEKSQAVAFWCDPISGHATLYWYRQILGQGPELLVQFQDESVVDDSQLPKDRFSAERLKGVDSTLKIQPAELGDSAMYLCASSLLVGPDTQYFGPGTRLTVL.

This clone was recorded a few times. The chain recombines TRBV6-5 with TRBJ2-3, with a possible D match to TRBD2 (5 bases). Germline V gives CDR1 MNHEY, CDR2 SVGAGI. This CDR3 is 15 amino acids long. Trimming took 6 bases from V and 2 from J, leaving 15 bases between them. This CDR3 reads CASSLIPSNTDTQYF. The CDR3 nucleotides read TGTGCCAGCAGCCTCATCCCTAGCAACACAGATACGCAGTATTTT.

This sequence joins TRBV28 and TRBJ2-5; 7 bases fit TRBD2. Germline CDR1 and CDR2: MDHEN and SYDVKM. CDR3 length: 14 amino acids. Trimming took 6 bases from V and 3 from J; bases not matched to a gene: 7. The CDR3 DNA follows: TGTGCCAGCAGCTCAGGGCTAGCGGAAGAGACCCAGTACTTC. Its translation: CASSSGLAEETQYF.

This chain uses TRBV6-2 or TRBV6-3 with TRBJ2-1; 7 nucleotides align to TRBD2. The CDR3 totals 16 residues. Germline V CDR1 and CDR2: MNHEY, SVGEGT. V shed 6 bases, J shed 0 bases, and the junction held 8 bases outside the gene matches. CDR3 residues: CASRPLADGSYNEQFF. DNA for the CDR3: TGTGCCAGCAGACCTCTAGCGGACGGCTCCTACAATGAGCAGTTCTTC.

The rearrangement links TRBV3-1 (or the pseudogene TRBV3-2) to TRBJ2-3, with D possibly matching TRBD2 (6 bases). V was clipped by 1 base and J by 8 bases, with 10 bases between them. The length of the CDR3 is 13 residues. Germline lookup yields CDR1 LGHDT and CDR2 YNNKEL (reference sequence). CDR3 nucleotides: TGTGCCAGCAGCCAAGCCGGGGGTGGTACGCAGTATTTT. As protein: CASSQAGGGTQYF.

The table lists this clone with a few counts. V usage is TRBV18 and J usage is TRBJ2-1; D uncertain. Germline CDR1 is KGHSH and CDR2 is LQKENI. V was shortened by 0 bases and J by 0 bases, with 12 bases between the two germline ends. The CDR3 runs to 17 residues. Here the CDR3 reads CASSPPIGSSSYNEQFF. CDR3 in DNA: TGTGCCAGCTCACCACCGATCGGGTCCAGCTCCTACAATGAGCAGTTCTTC.

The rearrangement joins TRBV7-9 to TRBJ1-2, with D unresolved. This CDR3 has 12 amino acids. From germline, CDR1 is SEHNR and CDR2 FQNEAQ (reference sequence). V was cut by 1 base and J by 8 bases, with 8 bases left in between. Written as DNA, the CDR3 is TGTGCCAGCAGCTTAGGAGCCCGGGGCTACACCTTC. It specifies CASSLGARGYTF.

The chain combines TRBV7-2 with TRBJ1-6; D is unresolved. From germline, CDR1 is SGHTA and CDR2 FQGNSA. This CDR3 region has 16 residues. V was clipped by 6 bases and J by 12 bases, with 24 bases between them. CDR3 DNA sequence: TGTGCCAGCAGTGACGAAGATAGAGCGCCGGATCAACCCCTCCACTTT. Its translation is CASSDEDRAPDQPLHF.